Listed below are T cell receptor beta chains from one sample, sequenced in a study of blood T cell repertoires in COVID-19. The assay was immunoSEQ multiplex PCR, and TCRdb's table has in-frame clones only and misses some. The sample holds 110,000 or so clones, about 90% seen once. The sequenced sample consisted of peripheral blood. Receptors originate from a human donor in a cohort sampled during active COVID-19. CDR3s include the opening cysteine and the closing phenylalanine or tryptophan. D genes are given only for firm matches. The size field is filled for only some rows; it gives once, few, many or a size class.

J: TRBJ1-3; size: .; V: TRBV5-1; D: .; CDR3: CASSPTTGGGGNTIYF; DNA: TGCGCCAGCAGCCCAACGACGGGGGGCGGTGGAAACACCATATATTTT
J: TRBJ2-5; size: .; V: TRBV18; D: TRBD1; CDR3: CASTTTGGETQYF; DNA: TGTGCCAGCACTACGACAGGGGGCGAGACCCAGTACTTC
J: TRBJ2-7; size: .; V: TRBV12-3/TRBV12-4; D: .; CDR3: CASSRYLAEQYF; DNA: TGTGCCAGCAGTAGATACCTGGCCGAGCAGTACTTC
J: TRBJ2-1; size: .; V: TRBV11-2; D: .; CDR3: CASSPTRSGPFAEQFF; DNA: TGTGCCAGCAGCCCCACAAGGAGCGGACCCTTTGCTGAGCAGTTCTTC
J: TRBJ1-6; size: .; V: TRBV5-1; D: .; CDR3: CASSPTGPYNSPLHF; DNA: TGCGCCAGCAGCCCCACAGGCCCCTATAATTCACCCCTCCACTTT
J: TRBJ2-3; size: few; V: TRBV6-4; D: TRBD1; CDR3: CASSDSQGADTQYF; DNA: TGTGCCAGCAGTGACTCGCAGGGGGCAGATACGCAGTATTTT
J: TRBJ1-4; size: once; V: TRBV7-2; D: TRBD1; CDR3: CASSLGVGQNEKLFF; DNA: TGTGCCAGCAGCTTAGGGGTGGGACAGAATGAAAAACTGTTTTTT
J: TRBJ2-1; size: .; V: TRBV14; D: TRBD2; CDR3: CASSQDWGLAGAPNEQFF; DNA: TGTGCCAGCAGCCAAGATTGGGGACTAGCGGGAGCACCTAATGAGCAGTTCTTC
J: TRBJ2-1; size: .; V: TRBV27; D: TRBD2; CDR3: CASRWTSGGYNEQFF; DNA: TGTGCCAGCAGGTGGACTAGCGGGGGATACAATGAGCAGTTCTTC
J: TRBJ2-7; size: .; V: TRBV5-4; D: TRBD1; CDR3: CASSPGQGAYEQYF; DNA: TGTGCCAGCAGCCCGGGACAGGGGGCCTACGAGCAGTACTTC
J: TRBJ1-4; size: .; V: TRBV5-1; D: .; CDR3: CASTRGVNEKLFF; DNA: TGCGCCAGCACCCGGGGGGTTAATGAAAAACTGTTTTTT
J: TRBJ2-1; size: .; V: TRBV6-1; D: TRBD1; CDR3: CASSERQGRQFF; DNA: TGTGCCAGCAGTGAAAGACAGGGAAGGCAGTTCTTC
J: TRBJ2-7; size: .; V: TRBV7-9; D: TRBD1; CDR3: CASSLTRTGPTYEQYF; DNA: TGTGCCAGCAGCTTGACCAGGACAGGGCCTACCTACGAGCAGTACTTC
J: TRBJ2-3; size: .; V: TRBV5-1; D: .; CDR3: CASSLEIVADTQYF; DNA: TGCGCCAGCAGCTTGGAAATAGTAGCTGATACGCAGTATTTT
J: TRBJ1-4; size: .; V: TRBV11-2; D: .; CDR3: CASSSSLRGRDEKLFF; DNA: TGTGCCAGCAGCTCCAGTCTACGGGGGAGGGATGAAAAACTGTTTTTT
J: TRBJ1-2; size: .; V: TRBV6-6; D: TRBD1; CDR3: CASSLGGTGSNYGYTF; DNA: TGTGCCAGCAGTTTAGGGGGGACAGGGAGTAACTATGGCTACACCTTC
J: TRBJ1-4; size: .; V: TRBV6-6; D: .; CDR3: CASSYSTSTDEKLFF; DNA: TGTGCCAGCAGTTACTCGACGAGTACAGACGAAAAACTGTTTTTT
J: TRBJ2-5; size: once; V: TRBV6-5; D: TRBD1; CDR3: CASSRQGSQETQYF; DNA: TGTGCCAGCAGTCGACAGGGGTCCCAAGAGACCCAGTACTTC
J: TRBJ2-3; size: .; V: TRBV6-5; D: TRBD2; CDR3: CASRDRGGARDTQYF; DNA: TGTGCCAGCAGGGATCGCGGGGGGGCGCGAGATACGCAGTATTTT
J: TRBJ2-2; size: .; V: TRBV4-2; D: .; CDR3: CASSQELGQETGELFF; DNA: TGTGCCAGCAGCCAAGAGTTGGGACAAGAGACCGGGGAGCTGTTTTTT
J: TRBJ2-2; size: .; V: TRBV2; D: TRBD2; CDR3: CASRTESGANTGELFF; DNA: TGTGCCAGCAGAACGGAAAGCGGGGCCAACACCGGGGAGCTGTTTTTT
J: TRBJ1-1; size: .; V: TRBV5-1; D: TRBD1; CDR3: CASSVDRARSTEAFF; DNA: TGCGCCAGCAGCGTTGACAGGGCCCGGAGCACTGAAGCTTTCTTT
J: TRBJ2-7; size: .; V: TRBV3-1/TRBV3-2; D: .; CDR3: CASSRGEVNEQYF; DNA: TGTGCCAGCAGCCGAGGGGAGGTAAACGAGCAGTACTTC
J: TRBJ2-7; size: .; V: TRBV5-1; D: .; CDR3: CASSFSRGGSYEQYF; DNA: TGCGCCAGCAGCTTTAGCCGAGGAGGATCCTACGAGCAGTACTTC
J: TRBJ1-1; size: .; V: TRBV5-4; D: .; CDR3: CASSLVPGIAEAFF; DNA: TGTGCCAGCAGCTTGGTTCCAGGGATCGCTGAAGCTTTCTTT
J: TRBJ1-3; size: .; V: TRBV5-1; D: .; CDR3: CASSPTGGHNSGNTIYF; DNA: TGCGCCAGCAGCCCTACTGGGGGACACAACTCTGGAAACACCATATATTTT
J: TRBJ2-5; size: .; V: TRBV5-1; D: .; CDR3: CASSLRQGQETQYF; DNA: TGCGCCAGCAGCTTGCGTCAGGGCCAAGAGACCCAGTACTTC
J: TRBJ1-4; size: once; V: TRBV19; D: TRBD1; CDR3: CASSRGATNEKLFF; DNA: TGTGCCAGTAGCAGGGGGGCAACTAATGAAAAACTGTTTTTT
J: TRBJ2-7; size: .; V: TRBV12-5; D: TRBD1; CDR3: CASGSDRQGNFYEQYF; DNA: TGTGCTAGTGGTTCCGACAGACAGGGGAACTTCTACGAGCAGTACTTC
J: TRBJ1-6; size: .; V: TRBV28; D: TRBD1; CDR3: CASSLRQGVGSSYNSPLHF; DNA: TGTGCCAGCAGTTTACGACAGGGTGTCGGAAGCTCCTATAATTCACCCCTCCACTTT
J: TRBJ2-5; size: .; V: TRBV9; D: TRBD1; CDR3: CASSATGGLETQYF; DNA: TGTGCCAGCAGCGCAACAGGGGGGTTGGAGACCCAGTACTTC
J: TRBJ2-2; size: .; V: TRBV5-1; D: TRBD1; CDR3: CASSLGQGARTGELFF; DNA: TGCGCCAGCAGCTTGGGACAGGGGGCGCGCACCGGGGAGCTGTTTTTT
J: TRBJ2-7; size: .; V: TRBV7-6; D: TRBD1; CDR3: CASSLTGTGFYEQYF; DNA: TGTGCCAGCAGCTTAACCGGGACAGGGTTCTACGAGCAGTACTTC
J: TRBJ2-2; size: .; V: TRBV18; D: TRBD2; CDR3: CASSPHGLAGGPGELFF; DNA: TGTGCCAGCTCACCACACGGACTAGCGGGAGGGCCCGGGGAGCTGTTTTTT
J: TRBJ2-1; size: .; V: TRBV24-1; D: TRBD2; CDR3: CATSPGLAGGNEQFF; DNA: TGTGCCACCAGCCCGGGACTAGCGGGAGGTAATGAGCAGTTCTTC
J: TRBJ2-1; size: .; V: TRBV5-4; D: TRBD2; CDR3: CASSFEGGRANNEQFF; DNA: TGTGCCAGCAGCTTTGAGGGCGGGAGGGCCAATAATGAGCAGTTCTTC
J: TRBJ2-1; size: few; V: TRBV7-8; D: .; CDR3: CASSPPTRDEQFF; DNA: TGTGCCAGCAGCCCTCCTACTCGGGATGAGCAGTTCTTC
J: TRBJ2-1; size: .; V: TRBV5-4; D: .; CDR3: CASSFKTRGNEQFF; DNA: TGTGCCAGCAGCTTCAAGACCCGAGGGAATGAGCAGTTCTTC